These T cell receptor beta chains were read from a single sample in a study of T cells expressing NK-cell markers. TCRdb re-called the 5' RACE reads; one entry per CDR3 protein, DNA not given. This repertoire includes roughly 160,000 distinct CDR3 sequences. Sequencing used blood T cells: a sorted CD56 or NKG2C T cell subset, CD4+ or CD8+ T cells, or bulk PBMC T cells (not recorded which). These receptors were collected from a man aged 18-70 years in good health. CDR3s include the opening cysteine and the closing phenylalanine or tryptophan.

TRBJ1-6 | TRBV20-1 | CSAREGSSKYNSPLHF
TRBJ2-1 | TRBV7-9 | CASSLLGILGSNEQFF
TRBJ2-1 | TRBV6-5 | CASSSRRDGTSYNEQFF
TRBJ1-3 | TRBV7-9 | CASSLGGIGGNTIYF
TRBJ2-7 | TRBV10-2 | CASSEISVGTGYPEQYF
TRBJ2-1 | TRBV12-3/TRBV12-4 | CASSAGTGLRNEQFF
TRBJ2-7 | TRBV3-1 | CASSLSGVLYEQYF
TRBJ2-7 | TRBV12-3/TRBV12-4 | CATAGGPFSYEQYF
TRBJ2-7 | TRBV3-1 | CASSQGTYYEQYF
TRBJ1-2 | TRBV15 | CATSAYRAPNYGYTF
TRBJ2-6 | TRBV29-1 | CSATSGANVLTF
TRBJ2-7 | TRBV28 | CASSPGLAGPTSYEQYF
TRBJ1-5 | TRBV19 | CASTEDSYSNQPQHF
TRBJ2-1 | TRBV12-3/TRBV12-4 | CASSRMFHEQFF
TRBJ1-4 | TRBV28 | CASSKVRGNEKLFF
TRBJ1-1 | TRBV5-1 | CASSLGRAGGTEAFF
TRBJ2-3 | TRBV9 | CASSVEGTSGDTQYF
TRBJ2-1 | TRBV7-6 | CASSHSGGAWNEQFF
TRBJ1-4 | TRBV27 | CASSSRVVGGTNEKLFF
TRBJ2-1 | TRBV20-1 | CSASPYNEQFF
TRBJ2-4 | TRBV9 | CASSAPVQGGKNIQYF
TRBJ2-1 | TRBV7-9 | CASSLVGRHVYNEQFF
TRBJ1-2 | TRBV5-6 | CASSTGQALYGYTF
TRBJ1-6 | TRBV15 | CATSRRQPDNSPLHF
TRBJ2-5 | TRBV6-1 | CASSERGLSGGARETQYF
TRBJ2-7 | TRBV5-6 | CASSWGQVYEQYF
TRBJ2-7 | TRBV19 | CASSISGLVSPSSYEQYF
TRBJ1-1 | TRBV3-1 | CASSRLGGTEAFF
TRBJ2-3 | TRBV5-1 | CASSFRQGAQGDTQYF
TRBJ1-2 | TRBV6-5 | CASSYSTAGWGYGYTF
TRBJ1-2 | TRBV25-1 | CASSEWDREDGYTF
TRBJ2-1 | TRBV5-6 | CASSSGGGASEQFF
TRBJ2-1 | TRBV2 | CASIGTEYNEQFF
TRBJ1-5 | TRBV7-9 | CASSSGQAAVSNQPQHF
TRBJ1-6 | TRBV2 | CASREDSSSYNSPLHF
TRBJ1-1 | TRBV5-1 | CASSIPRVGGNTEAFF
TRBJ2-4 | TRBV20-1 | CSAEGQQNIQYF
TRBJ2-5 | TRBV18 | CASSPEDLVETQYF